This T cell receptor beta chain is from a study of blood T cell repertoires in COVID-19. The table came from immunoSEQ multiplex PCR; TCRdb's copy has only in-frame clones and leaves some out. Among some 400,000 clones listed, about nine tenths were seen once. V was trimmed by 7 bases and J by 1 base, leaving 10 bases between them. Germline-derived CDR1 and CDR2 are MNHEY and SVGAGI. This CDR3 spans 13 amino acids. Sequenced: PBMCs or T cells enriched from blood (not recorded which). This receptor was obtained from a woman between 35 and 50 years old who had been exposed to COVID-19. The V and J genes are TRBV6-5 and TRBJ1-1, with D maybe TRBD1 (5 bases). CDR3 coding DNA: TGTGCCAGCACCTTAGGGGAGAACACTGAAGCTTTCTTT. It is translated as CASTLGENTEAFF.